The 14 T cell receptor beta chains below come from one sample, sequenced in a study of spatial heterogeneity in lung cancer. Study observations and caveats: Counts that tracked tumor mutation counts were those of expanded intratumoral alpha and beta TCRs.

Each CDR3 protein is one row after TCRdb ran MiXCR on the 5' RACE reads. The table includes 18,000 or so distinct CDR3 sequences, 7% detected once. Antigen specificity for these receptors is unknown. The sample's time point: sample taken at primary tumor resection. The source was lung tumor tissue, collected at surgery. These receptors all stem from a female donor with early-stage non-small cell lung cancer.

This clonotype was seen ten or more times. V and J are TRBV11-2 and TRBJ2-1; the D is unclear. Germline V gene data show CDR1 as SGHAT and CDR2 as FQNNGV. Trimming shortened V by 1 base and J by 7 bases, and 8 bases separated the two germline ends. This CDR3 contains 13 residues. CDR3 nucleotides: TGTGCCAGCAGCTTAGTTGGGCAGAATGAGCAGTTCTTC. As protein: CASSLVGQNEQFF.

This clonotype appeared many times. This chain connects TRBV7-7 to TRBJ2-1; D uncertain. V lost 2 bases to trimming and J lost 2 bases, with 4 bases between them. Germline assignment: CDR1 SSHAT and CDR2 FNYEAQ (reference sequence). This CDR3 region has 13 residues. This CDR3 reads CASSLTPYNEQFF. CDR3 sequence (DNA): TGTGCCAGCAGCTTAACCCCCTACAATGAGCAGTTCTTC.

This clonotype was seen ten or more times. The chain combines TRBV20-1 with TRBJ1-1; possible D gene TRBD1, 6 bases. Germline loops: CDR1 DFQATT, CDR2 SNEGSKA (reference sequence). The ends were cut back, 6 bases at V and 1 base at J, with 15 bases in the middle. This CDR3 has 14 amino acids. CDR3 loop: CSALDRRGNTEAFF. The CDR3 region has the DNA TGCAGTGCCCTTGACAGGAGGGGGAACACTGAAGCTTTCTTT.

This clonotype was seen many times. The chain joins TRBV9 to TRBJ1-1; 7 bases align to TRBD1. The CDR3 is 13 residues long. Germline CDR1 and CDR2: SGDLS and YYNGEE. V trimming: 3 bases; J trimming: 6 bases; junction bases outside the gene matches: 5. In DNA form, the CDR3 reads TGTGCCAGCAGCGCCGGGACAGCCGCTGAAGCTTTCTTT. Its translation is CASSAGTAAEAFF.

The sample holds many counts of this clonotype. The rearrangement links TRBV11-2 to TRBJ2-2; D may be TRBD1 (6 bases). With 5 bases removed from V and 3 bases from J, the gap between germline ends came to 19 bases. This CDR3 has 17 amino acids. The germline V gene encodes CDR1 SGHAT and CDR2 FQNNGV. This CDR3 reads CASSIQGWVRDTGELFF. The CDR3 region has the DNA TGTGCCAGCAGCATACAGGGTTGGGTTAGGGACACCGGGGAGCTGTTTTTT.

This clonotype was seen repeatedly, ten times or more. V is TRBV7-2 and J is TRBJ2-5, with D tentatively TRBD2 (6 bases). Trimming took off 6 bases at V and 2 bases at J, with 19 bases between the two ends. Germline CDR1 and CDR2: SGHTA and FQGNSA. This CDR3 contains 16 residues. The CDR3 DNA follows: TGTGCCAGCAGGCGGGCGGTGTGGGACTCTCAAGAGACCCAGTACTTC. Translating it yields CASRRAVWDSQETQYF.

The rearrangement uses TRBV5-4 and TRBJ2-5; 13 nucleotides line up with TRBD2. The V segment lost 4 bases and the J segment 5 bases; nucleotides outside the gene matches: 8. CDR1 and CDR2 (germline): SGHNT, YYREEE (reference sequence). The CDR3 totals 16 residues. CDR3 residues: CASSPTSGGAGETQYF. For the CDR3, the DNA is TGTGCCAGCAGCCCAACTAGCGGGGGGGCCGGGGAGACCCAGTACTTC.

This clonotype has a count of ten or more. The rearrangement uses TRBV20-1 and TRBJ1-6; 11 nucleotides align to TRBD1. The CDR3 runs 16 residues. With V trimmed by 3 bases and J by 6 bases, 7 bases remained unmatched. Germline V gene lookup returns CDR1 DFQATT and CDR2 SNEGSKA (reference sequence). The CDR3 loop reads CSASGDRGIVNSPLHF. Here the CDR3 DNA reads TGCAGTGCTAGTGGGGACAGGGGGATCGTTAATTCACCCCTCCACTTT.

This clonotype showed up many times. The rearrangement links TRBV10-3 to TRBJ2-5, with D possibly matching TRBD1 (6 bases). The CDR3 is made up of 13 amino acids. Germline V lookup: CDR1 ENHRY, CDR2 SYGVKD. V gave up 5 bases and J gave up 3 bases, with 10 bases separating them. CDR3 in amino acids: CAISLRTEETQYF. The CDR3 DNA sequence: TGTGCCATCAGTTTACGGACAGAAGAGACCCAGTACTTC.

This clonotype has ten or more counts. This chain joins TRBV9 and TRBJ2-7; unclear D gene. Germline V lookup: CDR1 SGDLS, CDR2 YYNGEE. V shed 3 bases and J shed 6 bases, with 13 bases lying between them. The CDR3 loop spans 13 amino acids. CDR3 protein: CASSARPWGEQYF. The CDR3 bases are TGTGCCAGCAGCGCCCGTCCTTGGGGCGAGCAGTACTTC.

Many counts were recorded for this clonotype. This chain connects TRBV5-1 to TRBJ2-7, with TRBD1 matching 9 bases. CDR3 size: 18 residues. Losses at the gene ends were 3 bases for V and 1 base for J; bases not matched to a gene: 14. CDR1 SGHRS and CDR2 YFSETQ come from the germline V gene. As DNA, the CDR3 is TGCGCCAGCAGCTCGCCGCAGAACCGGGACAGGGAATCCTACGAGCAGTACTTC. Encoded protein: CASSSPQNRDRESYEQYF. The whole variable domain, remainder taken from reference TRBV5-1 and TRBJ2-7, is KAGVTQTPRYLIKTRGQQVTLSCSPISGHRSVSWYQQTPGQGLQFLFEYFSETQRNKGNFPGRFSGRQFSNSRSEMNVSTLELGDSALYLCASSSPQNRDRESYEQYFGPGTRLTVT.

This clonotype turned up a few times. The CDR3: CASSPPRAPRGNEQYF. The DNA of the CDR3 is TGTGCCAGCAGTCCGCCCCGGGCTCCGAGGGGGAACGAGCAGTACTTC. The gene calls are TRBV28 and TRBJ2-7; a weak D match, TRBD1 (6 bases). V gave up 5 bases and J gave up 5 bases, with 22 bases separating them. CDR1 is MDHEN and CDR2 is SYDVKM in the germline V gene. This CDR3 is 16 amino acids long.

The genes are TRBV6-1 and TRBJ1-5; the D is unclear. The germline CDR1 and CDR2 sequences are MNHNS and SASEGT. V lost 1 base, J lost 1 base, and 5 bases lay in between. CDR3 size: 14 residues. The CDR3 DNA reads TGTGCCAGCAGTGAAGGTGAGAGCAATCAGCCCCAGCATTTT. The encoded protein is CASSEGESNQPQHF.

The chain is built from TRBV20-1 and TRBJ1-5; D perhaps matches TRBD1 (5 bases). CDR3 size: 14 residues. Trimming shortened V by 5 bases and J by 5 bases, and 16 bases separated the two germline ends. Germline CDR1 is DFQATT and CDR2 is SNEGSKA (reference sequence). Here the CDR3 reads CSAEQGLEHQPQHF. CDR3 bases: TGCAGTGCTGAGCAGGGATTGGAACATCAGCCCCAGCATTTT.